Listed below are T cell receptor beta chains from one sample, sequenced in a study of T cell responses to AZD1222 COVID-19 vaccine. Some clones are missing from TCRdb's copy, which holds only in-frame ones; the method was immunoSEQ multiplex PCR. Here the sample spans 150,000 to 200,000 clones, 93% being singletons. The sample here was peripheral blood, taken on day 0 of AZD1222 vaccination. These receptors came from an adult in good health. The CDR3 runs from the conserved cysteine through the conserved F or W. Each record gives: CDR3 protein, J gene, V gene, clone size. Only some rows state a clone size, as once, few, many or a class for expanded clones.

CDR3: CASSVSGIQYF
J: TRBJ2-4
V: TRBV12-3/TRBV12-4
size: .

CDR3: CASSDGGELFF
J: TRBJ2-2
V: TRBV2
size: .

CDR3: CATSSYVQETQYF
J: TRBJ2-5
V: TRBV15
size: few

CDR3: CASSPGAGDNEQFF
J: TRBJ2-1
V: TRBV11-2
size: few

CDR3: CASSPTRDRGAPAPSYEQYF
J: TRBJ2-7
V: TRBV18
size: .

CDR3: CASSLDPFNAFF
J: TRBJ1-1
V: TRBV7-9
size: .

CDR3: CATSSWGRGGVDEKLFF
J: TRBJ1-4
V: TRBV15
size: .

CDR3: CAISDGGDTGELFF
J: TRBJ2-2
V: TRBV10-3
size: .

CDR3: CASSYSMGNEQFF
J: TRBJ2-1
V: TRBV6-5
size: .

CDR3: CASSPPGVEYEQFF
J: TRBJ2-1
V: TRBV18
size: .

CDR3: CASSPQGAFGGYGYTF
J: TRBJ1-2
V: TRBV5-6
size: .

CDR3: CAISGASGDHQPGFF
J: TRBJ2-1
V: TRBV10-3
size: .

CDR3: CARRTWDNSPLHF
J: TRBJ1-6
V: TRBV30
size: .

CDR3: CASSVQAINYEQYF
J: TRBJ2-7
V: TRBV2
size: once

CDR3: CAWSAAIGNHLHF
J: TRBJ1-6
V: TRBV30
size: few

CDR3: CASSTTGTSGEQETQYF
J: TRBJ2-5
V: TRBV4-2
size: .

CDR3: CATSDNNEQFF
J: TRBJ2-1
V: TRBV24-1
size: .

CDR3: CSVRTGQETQYF
J: TRBJ2-5
V: TRBV29-1
size: .

CDR3: CASSPSTDYEQYF
J: TRBJ2-7
V: TRBV5-6
size: .

CDR3: CSGGQGGPGEQYF
J: TRBJ2-7
V: TRBV29-1
size: .

CDR3: CASGPRTDTIYF
J: TRBJ1-3
V: TRBV6-5
size: .

CDR3: CASRYHGTDYEQYF
J: TRBJ2-7
V: TRBV6-2/TRBV6-3
size: .

CDR3: CASGLRSYGYTF
J: TRBJ1-2
V: TRBV12-5
size: .

CDR3: CASSQGDGTYGYTF
J: TRBJ1-2
V: TRBV3-1/TRBV3-2
size: .

CDR3: CASSLWVGTGSYEQYF
J: TRBJ2-7
V: TRBV5-1
size: .

CDR3: CASSQGGENIQYF
J: TRBJ2-4
V: TRBV12-3/TRBV12-4
size: few